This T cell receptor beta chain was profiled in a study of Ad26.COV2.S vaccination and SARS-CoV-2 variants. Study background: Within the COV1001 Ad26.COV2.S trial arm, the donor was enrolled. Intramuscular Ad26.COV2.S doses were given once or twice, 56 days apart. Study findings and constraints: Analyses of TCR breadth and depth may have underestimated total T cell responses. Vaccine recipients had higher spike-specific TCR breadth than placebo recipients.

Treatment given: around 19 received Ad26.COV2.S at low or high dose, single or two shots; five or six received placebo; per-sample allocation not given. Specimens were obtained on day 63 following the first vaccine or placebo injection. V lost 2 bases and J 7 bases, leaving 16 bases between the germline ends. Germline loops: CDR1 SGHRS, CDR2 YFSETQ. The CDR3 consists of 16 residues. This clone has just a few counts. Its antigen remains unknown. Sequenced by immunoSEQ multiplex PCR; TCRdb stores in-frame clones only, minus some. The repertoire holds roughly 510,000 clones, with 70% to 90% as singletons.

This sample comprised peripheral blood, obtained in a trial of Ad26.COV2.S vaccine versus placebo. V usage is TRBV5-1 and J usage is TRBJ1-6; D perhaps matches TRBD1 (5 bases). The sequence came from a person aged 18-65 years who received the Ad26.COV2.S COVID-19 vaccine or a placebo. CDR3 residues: CASSFYTGGGNSPLHF. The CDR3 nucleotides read TGCGCCAGCAGCTTTTATACGGGGGGAGGGAATTCACCCCTCCACTTT. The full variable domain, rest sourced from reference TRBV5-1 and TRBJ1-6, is KAGVTQTPRYLIKTRGQQVTLSCSPISGHRSVSWYQQTPGQGLQFLFEYFSETQRNKGNFPGRFSGRQFSNSRSEMNVSTLELGDSALYLCASSFYTGGGNSPLHFGNGTRLTVT.